This T cell receptor (beta chain) is drawn from a study of siplizumab effects on memory and regulatory T cells. Study-level results: The alloresponse seemed to draw substantially on naive T cells, which appeared more diverse than memory cells.

V was pared by 8 bases and J by 4 bases, with 9 bases between. Germline values: CDR1 MDHEN, CDR2 SYDVKM. The CDR3 runs 12 residues. On this clone: Its antigen is currently unknown.

The data were produced by immunoSEQ multiplex PCR, yet TCRdb's version contains in-frame clones alone and is incomplete. The sample has 50,000 to 55,000 clones; under 98% are singletons. J is TRBJ1-5 and V is TRBV28, with no clear D. The sequence was collected from a human donor in good health. Sequencing was done on a sample of naive CD4+ T cells sorted from blood. The CDR3 reads CASGISNQPQHF. CDR3 nucleotide sequence: TGTGCCAGCGGCATATCGAATCAGCCCCAGCATTTT.